This T cell receptor (beta chain) was found in a study of control samples from healthy donors and cancer patients. TCRdb's table, derived via immunoSEQ multiplex PCR, lists solely in-frame clones and lacks some. The sample lists 150,000 to 200,000 clones; just under 95% were seen once. This clone was found once. Sequences were obtained from blood. The sequence was collected from a woman aged 60 to 75 in good health.

This CDR3 reads CATQPTGGTEAFF. DNA of the CDR3: TGTGCCACCCAACCTACAGGGGGGACTGAAGCTTTCTTT. J is TRBJ1-1 and V is TRBV10-3, with 8 nucleotides matching TRBD1. Germline values: CDR1 ENHRY, CDR2 SYGVKD. The CDR3 is 13 residues long. V was clipped by 10 bases and J by 5 bases; unmatched bases: 9.